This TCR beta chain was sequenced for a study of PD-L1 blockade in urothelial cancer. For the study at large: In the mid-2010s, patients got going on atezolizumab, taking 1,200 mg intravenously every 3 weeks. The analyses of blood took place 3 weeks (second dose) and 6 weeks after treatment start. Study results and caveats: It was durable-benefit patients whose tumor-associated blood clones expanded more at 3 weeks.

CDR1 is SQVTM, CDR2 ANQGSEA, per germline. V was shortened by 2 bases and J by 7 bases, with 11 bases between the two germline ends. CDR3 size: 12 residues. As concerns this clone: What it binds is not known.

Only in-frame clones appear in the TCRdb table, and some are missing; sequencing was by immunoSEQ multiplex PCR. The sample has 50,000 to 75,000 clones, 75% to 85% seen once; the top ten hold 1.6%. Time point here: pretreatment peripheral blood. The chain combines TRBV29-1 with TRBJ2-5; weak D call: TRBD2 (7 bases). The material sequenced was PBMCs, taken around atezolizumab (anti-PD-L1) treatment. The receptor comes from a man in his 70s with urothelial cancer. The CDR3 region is CSVERRGGTQYF. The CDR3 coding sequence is TGCAGCGTTGAAAGAAGGGGGGGGACCCAGTACTTC.